The 30 T cell receptor beta chains below all came from one sample that was sequenced in a study of blood T cell repertoires in COVID-19 (dated by TCRdb to 2018 to 2020). Libraries were constructed by the immunoSEQ multiplex PCR assay. In its TCRdb copy, this immuneACCESS table keeps in-frame sequences only and misses some clones. Where compared with another copy, unresolved V genes explain less than half of these, and the others have no known cause. This sample has around 25,000 clones in its table, and roughly 88% of those were observed once. The ten largest clones capture 20% to 25% of the sample. The sequenced sample consisted of peripheral blood. The receptors were sampled from a man between 65 and 85 years old in a cohort sampled during active COVID-19.

J is TRBJ1-2 and V is TRBV28; 7 nucleotides line up with TRBD1. Germline V CDR1 and CDR2: MDHEN, SYDVKM. V trimming: 6 bases; J trimming: 3 bases; junction bases outside the gene matches: 16. The CDR3 runs 17 residues. The CDR3 DNA sequence: TGTGCCAGCAGCCCCTTAAAGGGGGCGGCCCTACACTATGGCTACACCTTC. Translation gives CASSPLKGAALHYGYTF.

The CDR3 DNA sequence: TGCGCCAGCAGCTTAGACCAGGGGGACCACTATGGCTACACCTTC. Translating it yields CASSLDQGDHYGYTF. The V call is TRBV5-1, the J call TRBJ1-2, with 7 bases lining up with TRBD1. CDR3 size: 15 residues. With 2 bases clipped from V and 3 bases from J, the junction kept 7 bases outside the gene matches. Per germline, CDR1 SGHRS and CDR2 YFSETQ.

V usage is TRBV9 and J usage is TRBJ2-7; D is uncertain. Trimming left V 0 bases short and J 2 bases short, with 12 bases between. CDR3 size: 15 residues. Germline V gives CDR1 SGDLS, CDR2 YYNGEE. CDR3 sequence (DNA): TGTGCCAGCAGCGTAGCTGTCGACTCTACCTACGAGCAGTACTTC. Encoded protein: CASSVAVDSTYEQYF.

This clone was counted a few times. V and J are TRBV27 and TRBJ2-1, with a possible D match to TRBD2 (5 bases). V gave up 5 bases and J gave up 0 bases, with 14 bases separating them. Looked up from germline, CDR1 is MNHEY and CDR2 is SMNVEV (reference sequence). CDR3 size: 16 residues. The CDR3 DNA sequence: TGTGCCAGCAGTCCAAAGGTCAGCGGCTCCTACAATGAGCAGTTCTTC. This sequence encodes CASSPKVSGSYNEQFF.

This clone appeared once. The gene calls are TRBV6-6 and TRBJ1-1; 8 bases fit TRBD1. The V gene's germline CDR1 is MNHNY and CDR2 SVGAGI (reference sequence). The CDR3 covers 14 residues. After removal of 7 bases from V and 1 base from J, the junction contained 5 bases not matched to a gene. The CDR3 DNA sequence: TGTGCCAGCACCAGGACAGGGAGGAACACTGAAGCTTTCTTT. Its translation is CASTRTGRNTEAFF.

The CDR3 DNA reads TGTGCCAGCAGTCGGGACAGCCCTCCGCCCCAGCATTTT. Its translation is CASSRDSPPPQHF. The J gene is TRBJ1-5, the V gene TRBV2, with TRBD1 matching 7 bases. There are 13 residues in the CDR3. V was clipped by 5 bases and J by 9 bases; unmatched bases: 7. Germline V gene lookup returns CDR1 SNHLY and CDR2 FYNNEI.

This chain links TRBV4-2 with TRBJ2-1, with TRBD1 matching over 11 bases. This CDR3 spans 15 amino acids. Germline values: CDR1 LGHNA, CDR2 YNFKEQ. J lost 8 bases, V lost 4 bases, and 7 bases had no gene match. CDR3 amino acids: CASSPGQGAKYEQFF. The CDR3 nucleotides read TGTGCCAGCAGCCCTGGACAGGGGGCTAAGTATGAGCAGTTCTTC.

V and J are TRBV5-4 and TRBJ2-3; 10 bases are a match to TRBD2. Per the germline V gene, CDR1 is SGHNT and CDR2 is YYREEE (reference sequence). V was pared by 5 bases and J by 6 bases, with 6 bases of the junction left unmatched. The CDR3 covers 14 residues. CDR3 loop: CASRPSGSKDTQYF. CDR3 in DNA: TGTGCCAGCAGACCTAGCGGGAGTAAGGATACGCAGTATTTT.

The chain combines TRBV27 with TRBJ1-2; tentatively, D is TRBD1 (5 bases). CDR3 length: 14 amino acids. Germline lookup yields CDR1 MNHEY and CDR2 SMNVEV (reference sequence). Trimming took 2 bases from V and 8 from J, leaving 15 bases between them. CDR3 protein: CASSLVMSGIGYTF. In DNA form, the CDR3 reads TGTGCCAGCAGTTTAGTCATGTCAGGGATCGGCTACACCTTC.

The V and J genes are TRBV18 and TRBJ1-5; unclear D gene. CDR3 length equals 15 residues. Germline V CDR1 and CDR2: KGHSH, LQKENI. Trimming cost V 5 bases and J 7 bases, with 18 bases left between them. CDR3 DNA: TGTGCCAGCTCATCCTCACATGGTTTCCAACAGCCCCAGCATTTT. The encoded protein is CASSSSHGFQQPQHF.

J is TRBJ2-1 and V is TRBV6-5; D is ambiguous. Germline V gene sequence: CDR1 MNHEY, CDR2 SVGAGI. The CDR3 contains 14 residues. The V end lost 2 bases, the J end lost 5 bases, and 10 bases lay between the germline ends. The CDR3 coding sequence is TGTGCCAGCAGTTACGTGCGGTCAAACAATGAGCAGTTCTTC. Protein: CASSYVRSNNEQFF.

The J gene is TRBJ2-2, the V gene TRBV7-8, with D perhaps matching TRBD1 (6 bases). Germline V lookup: CDR1 SGHVS, CDR2 FQNEAQ. The V and J ends lost 4 bases and 2 bases respectively, with 20 bases between them. The CDR3 loop spans 18 amino acids. CDR3 in amino acids: CASSSVEGKQGNTGELFF. The CDR3 DNA sequence: TGTGCCAGCAGCTCAGTAGAGGGGAAACAGGGTAACACCGGGGAGCTGTTTTTT.

The gene calls are TRBV24-1 and TRBJ2-7; 7 bases align to TRBD2. This CDR3 is built from 13 residues. Trimming removed 7 bases from V and 0 bases from J; junction bases left unmatched: 2. Germline CDR1 reads KGHDR; CDR2 reads SFDVKD. The CDR3 reads CATSGGSSYEQYF. CDR3 DNA: TGTGCCACCAGCGGGGGGAGCTCCTACGAGCAGTACTTC.

V usage is TRBV10-3 and J usage is TRBJ2-6, with a tentative D call TRBD1 (5 bases). The germline gives CDR1 ENHRY, CDR2 SYGVKD. V was pared by 4 bases and J by 0 bases, with 10 bases between. This CDR3 is 16 amino acids long. Written as DNA, the CDR3 is TGTGCCATCAGTGGGGGCCAGCTCTCTGGGGCCAACGTCCTGACTTTC. Its translation: CAISGGQLSGANVLTF.

This rearrangement joins TRBV7-3 to TRBJ1-2, with D maybe TRBD1 (6 bases). V lost 0 bases and J lost 6, with 14 bases in between. The CDR3 has 15 residues. Germline V gene data show CDR1 as SGHTA and CDR2 as FQGTGA. CDR3 amino acids: CASSLTPSGGNGYTF. DNA for the CDR3: TGTGCCAGCAGCTTAACCCCGTCTGGGGGCAATGGCTACACCTTC.

This sequence joins TRBV5-4 and TRBJ1-4; D is ambiguous. The CDR3 has 12 residues. CDR1 is SGHNT, CDR2 YYREEE, per germline (reference sequence). The germline V and J ends were trimmed by 4 bases and 5 bases, with 6 bases remaining between them. CDR3 in amino acids: CASSDWNEKLFF. The CDR3 DNA follows: TGTGCCAGCAGCGACTGGAATGAAAAACTGTTTTTT.

The V and J genes are TRBV7-2 and TRBJ2-7; 11 bases align to TRBD2. CDR3 length: 15 amino acids. With 3 bases clipped from V and 7 bases from J, the junction kept 8 bases outside the gene matches. Germline V gives CDR1 SGHTA, CDR2 FQGNSA. CDR3 amino acids: CASSFPSGRPLEQYF. The CDR3 DNA is TGTGCCAGCAGCTTTCCTAGCGGGAGGCCGCTTGAGCAGTACTTC.

The rearrangement joins TRBV6-6 to TRBJ1-2; 8 bases agree with TRBD1. Germline V lookup: CDR1 MNHNY, CDR2 SVGAGI (reference sequence). Germline trimming cut 6 bases from V and 2 bases from J; bases unmatched to any gene: 8. CDR3 length: 15 residues. The DNA of the CDR3 is TGTGCCAGCAGAAGGCCACAGGGGGTGAACTATGGCTACACCTTC. Translation: CASRRPQGVNYGYTF.

This chain links TRBV7-6 with TRBJ1-6; TRBD1 aligns across 11 bases. Germline assignment: CDR1 SGHVS and CDR2 FNYEAQ. The CDR3 consists of 16 residues. Germline trimming cut 4 bases from V and 10 bases from J; bases unmatched to any gene: 9. CDR3 in amino acids: CASSSGQGGPGSPLHF. In DNA, the CDR3 is TGTGCCAGCAGCTCGGGACAGGGGGGCCCGGGATCACCCCTCCACTTT.

V and J are TRBV7-3 and TRBJ2-1; TRBD2 matches at 8 bases. This CDR3 is 15 amino acids long. Germline CDR1 is SGHTA and CDR2 is FQGTGA. V was pared by 2 bases and J by 9 bases, with 9 bases of the junction left unmatched. The CDR3 DNA reads TGTGCCAGCAGCTTATCCAGCGGGAGAAGTGTTGAGCAGTTCTTC. It codes for CASSLSSGRSVEQFF.

The rearrangement joins TRBV5-4 to TRBJ2-1; 8 bases are shared with TRBD2. J gave up 3 bases and V 4 bases, and 12 bases lay outside the gene matches. The germline V gene has CDR1 SGHNT and CDR2 YYREEE (reference sequence). The CDR3 covers 17 residues. Here the CDR3 DNA reads TGTGCCAGCAGCCGTCTGACAGCGGGGGCAGGCTACAATGAGCAGTTCTTC. Its translation: CASSRLTAGAGYNEQFF.

The V and J genes are TRBV19 and TRBJ1-1; the D gene is possibly TRBD1 (6 bases). The CDR3 has 12 residues. Trimming pared 9 bases from V and 1 base from J, leaving 9 bases between. The germline V gene encodes CDR1 LNHDA and CDR2 SQIVND (reference sequence). CDR3 bases: TGTGCCAGCGGGGGGCGGAACACTGAAGCTTTCTTT. This sequence encodes CASGGRNTEAFF.

The rearrangement links TRBV24-1 to TRBJ2-2, with 8 bases lining up with TRBD1. J gave up 4 bases and V 9 bases, and 9 bases lay outside the gene matches. CDR1 and CDR2 from the germline V gene are KGHDR and SFDVKD. This CDR3 has 15 amino acids. This CDR3 is CATRSRTGSTGELFF. The DNA for the CDR3 is TGTGCCACCCGATCTAGGACAGGGTCCACCGGGGAGCTGTTTTTT.

In its sample, this clone was seen once. This sequence joins TRBV4-1 and TRBJ2-7; 7 bases align to TRBD1. J was trimmed by 6 bases and V by 0 bases; bases with no gene match: 8. The CDR3 covers 15 residues. Germline V CDR1 and CDR2: MGHRA, YSYEKL. In DNA, the CDR3 is TGCGCCAGCAGCCAAGATAAAGGGGGCGTAGGCGAGCAGTACTTC. Its protein is CASSQDKGGVGEQYF.

This sequence joins TRBV29-1 and TRBJ1-3; 7 bases agree with TRBD1. The V segment lost 7 bases and the J segment 0 bases; nucleotides outside the gene matches: 9. The V gene's germline CDR1 is SQVTM and CDR2 ANQGSEA. The CDR3 spans 15 residues. CDR3 sequence reads: CSARTGAVSGNTIYF. The CDR3, as DNA: TGCAGCGCCCGGACAGGCGCCGTCTCTGGAAACACCATATATTTT.

This chain links TRBV6-5 with TRBJ2-5; 8 nucleotides align to TRBD2. The CDR3 covers 15 residues. Germline trimming cut 5 bases from V and 5 bases from J; bases unmatched to any gene: 10. Germline V gene data show CDR1 as MNHEY and CDR2 as SVGAGI. CDR3 DNA sequence: TGTGCCAGCAGTAGAATAGCGGGAAGGAGGGAGACCCAGTACTTC. This encodes CASSRIAGRRETQYF.

This clone was detected only a few times. The gene calls are TRBV5-1 and TRBJ2-2; D perhaps matches TRBD1 (5 bases). The CDR3 extends over 14 amino acids. V was cut by 4 bases and J by 4 bases, with 11 bases left in between. Germline V gives CDR1 SGHRS, CDR2 YFSETQ. CDR3 residues: CASSPRQGTGELFF. DNA for the CDR3: TGCGCCAGCAGCCCCAGGCAGGGCACCGGGGAGCTGTTTTTT.

The chain combines TRBV5-1 with TRBJ2-2, with D possibly matching TRBD1 (5 bases). CDR1 SGHRS and CDR2 YFSETQ come from the germline V gene. This CDR3 has 16 residues. The V end was cut by 1 base, the J end by 6 bases, with 16 bases between. The CDR3 loop reads CASSLIQGIGAGELFF. DNA for the CDR3: TGCGCCAGCAGCTTGATTCAGGGAATAGGGGCCGGGGAGCTGTTTTTT. The variable domain in full, completed from reference TRBV5-1 and TRBJ2-2, reads KAGVTQTPRYLIKTRGQQVTLSCSPISGHRSVSWYQQTPGQGLQFLFEYFSETQRNKGNFPGRFSGRQFSNSRSEMNVSTLELGDSALYLCASSLIQGIGAGELFFGEGSRLTVL.

The chain has TRBV28 and TRBJ1-1; D is uncertain. The V end lost 6 bases, the J end lost 2 bases, and 4 bases lay between the germline ends. The length of the CDR3 is 11 residues. Germline V gene data show CDR1 as MDHEN and CDR2 as SYDVKM. Written as DNA, the CDR3 is TGTGCCAGCAGCACTAACACTGAAGCTTTCTTT. It translates to CASSTNTEAFF.

The chain couples TRBV11-3 to TRBJ1-3; D is possibly TRBD1 (6 bases). V gave up 4 bases and J gave up 2 bases, with 12 bases separating them. CDR1 SGHNT and CDR2 YENEEA come from the germline V gene. This CDR3 is built from 15 residues. This CDR3 reads CASSSGTLPGNTIYF. The CDR3 DNA follows: TGTGCCAGCAGCTCCGGGACACTCCCTGGAAACACCATATATTTT.